The 13 T cell receptor beta chains presented below share a single source sample, sequenced in a study of cytomegalovirus exposure and HLA in healthy donors. This PCR relied on a set of 60 Vbeta primers and 13 Jbeta primers. TCRdb keeps only in-frame clones here, not all; method: immunoSEQ multiplex PCR. This sample has 120,000 or so clones, with approximately 83% found just once. The specimen sequenced was PBMCs. The source is a woman aged 40 to 50 in good health and CMV-seropositive.

Here the CDR3 reads CASSPRTGFAGELFF. Here the CDR3 DNA reads TGTGCCAGCAGCCCACGGACAGGGTTCGCCGGGGAGCTGTTTTTT. This chain joins TRBV9 and TRBJ2-2, with 8 nucleotides matching TRBD1. CDR1 SGDLS and CDR2 YYNGEE come from the germline V gene. Trimming cost V 4 bases and J 6 bases; bases outside gene matches: 8. This CDR3 is built from 15 residues. Filled out from reference TRBV9 and TRBJ2-2, the complete variable domain reads DSGVTQTPKHLITATGQRVTLRCSPRSGDLSVYWYQQSLDQGLQFLIQYYNGEERAKGNILERFSAQQFPDLHSELNLSSLELGDSALYFCASSPRTGFAGELFFGEGSRLTVL.

The chain recombines TRBV9 with TRBJ1-5; no reliable D call. Germline values: CDR1 SGDLS, CDR2 YYNGEE. The CDR3 runs to 14 residues. The V gene lost 4 bases and the J gene lost 7 bases, with 15 bases spanning the gap. CDR3 residues: CASSTGGSGQPQHF. The CDR3, as DNA: TGTGCCAGCAGCACCGGCGGGAGTGGGCAGCCCCAGCATTTT.

Turning to this clone: This sample includes further DNA sequences coding for the same CDR3. The rearrangement links TRBV6-5 to TRBJ2-4, with 10 positions matching TRBD2. The germline gives CDR1 MNHEY, CDR2 SVGAGI. J was trimmed by 16 bases and V by 3 bases; bases with no gene match: 9. There are 13 residues in the CDR3. The CDR3 DNA is TGTGCCAGCAGTTATACCCGGACTAGCGGAGCCTACTTC. It specifies CASSYTRTSGAYF.

This clone was picked up a small number of times. This chain links TRBV11-3 with TRBJ1-1; maybe TRBD1 (5 bases). Per germline, CDR1 SGHNT and CDR2 YENEEA. Trimming left V 2 bases short and J 1 base short, with 17 bases between. This CDR3 spans 17 amino acids. CDR3 sequence: CASSLYAAGLWNTEAFF. The CDR3 bases are TGTGCCAGCAGCTTATACGCCGCAGGGTTATGGAACACTGAAGCTTTCTTT.

The rearrangement uses TRBV6-1 and TRBJ1-1, with a tentative D call TRBD1 (5 bases). CDR1 and CDR2 from the germline V gene are MNHNS and SASEGT. Trimming removed 2 bases from V and 4 bases from J, with 11 bases in between. This CDR3 has 14 amino acids. CDR3 residues: CASSERGGSTEAFF. In DNA, the CDR3 is TGTGCCAGCAGTGAACGCGGGGGGAGCACTGAAGCTTTCTTT.

The J gene is TRBJ2-5, the V gene TRBV2; weak D call: TRBD2 (6 bases). The closer fit of TRBJ2-7 to the DNA end suggests the J call may be wrong. The CDR3 spans 12 residues. Germline V gene lookup returns CDR1 SNHLY and CDR2 FYNNEI. This CDR3 reads CASSLADYEQYF. For the CDR3, the DNA is TGTGCCAGCAGTTTAGCGGACTACGAGCAGTACTTC.

The rearrangement uses TRBV10-1 and TRBJ2-7; 7 bases align to TRBD1. This CDR3 has 15 residues. J was trimmed by 2 bases and V by 5 bases; bases with no gene match: 9. From germline, CDR1 is WNHNN and CDR2 SYGVQD (reference sequence). This CDR3 reads CASSNTWTGPYEQYF. DNA of the CDR3: TGCGCCAGCAGTAATACTTGGACAGGCCCCTACGAGCAGTACTTC.

The chain uses TRBV25-1 and TRBJ1-4; D unclear. The CDR3 extends over 14 amino acids. The ends were cut back, 3 bases at V and 6 bases at J, with 11 bases in the middle. Germline V lookup: CDR1 MGHDK, CDR2 SYGVNS. This chain's CDR3 is CASSERKSDEKLFF. The DNA of the CDR3 is TGTGCCAGCAGTGAGCGGAAATCTGATGAAAAACTGTTTTTT.

The sample holds one count of this clone. The chain uses TRBV30 and TRBJ2-2; 13 bases agree with TRBD2. Germline trimming cut 8 bases from V and 7 bases from J; bases unmatched to any gene: 10. Germline CDR1 reads GTSNPN; CDR2 reads SVGIG (reference sequence). The CDR3 contains 15 residues. The CDR3 here is CAGGGLAGLFGELFF. CDR3 coding DNA: TGTGCCGGGGGGGGACTAGCGGGATTGTTCGGGGAGCTGTTTTTT.

For the CDR3, the DNA is TGTGCCAGCAGCTTAGTTAGCGGGAAGGATGAGCAGTTCTTC. The encoded protein is CASSLVSGKDEQFF. The chain uses TRBV7-2 and TRBJ2-1; the match to TRBD2 covers 8 bases. The CDR3 loop spans 14 amino acids. Trimming took 1 base from V and 8 from J; bases not matched to a gene: 4. Germline CDR1 is SGHTA and CDR2 is FQGNSA.

This chain links TRBV28 with TRBJ2-7, with 7 bases lining up with TRBD2. The CDR3 length is 15 residues. Germline V gene lookup returns CDR1 MDHEN and CDR2 SYDVKM. Trimming took 5 bases from V and 1 from J; bases not matched to a gene: 8. The CDR3 loop reads CASSTRGVRSYEQYF. In DNA form, the CDR3 reads TGTGCCAGCAGTACCCGGGGGGTTAGATCCTACGAGCAGTACTTC.

DNA of the CDR3: TGTGCCAGCAGCTTGGTAGGACAGGAGATTTATGGCTACACCTTC. It codes for CASSLVGQEIYGYTF. The rearrangement links TRBV5-6 to TRBJ1-2, with 7 bases fitting TRBD1. J was trimmed by 5 bases and V by 0 bases; bases with no gene match: 7. The CDR3 consists of 15 residues. The germline CDR1 and CDR2 sequences are SGHDT and YYEEEE.

V usage is TRBV15 and J usage is TRBJ2-1; D might be TRBD2 (5 bases). The CDR3 totals 12 residues. In germline, CDR1 is LNHNV, CDR2 YYDKDF (reference sequence). Deletions cut 5 bases from V and 7 bases from J, with 9 bases between. The CDR3: CATSRTQNEQFF. The CDR3 DNA sequence: TGTGCCACCAGCCGGACTCAGAATGAGCAGTTCTTC.